A few counts support the clone carrying this TCR delta chain. This record comes from a study of gamma-delta T cells after stem cell transplantation. The CDR3 loop spans 18 amino acids. Germline assignment: CDR1 GEAIGNYY and CDR2 EKD. Trimming removed 0 bases at V and 0 bases at J, with 19 bases between. TCRdb re-processed the RT-PCR reads via CATT. The sample holds some 3,100 delta-chain clones, about 3.1% seen once. The chain links TRDV2 to TRDJ1; a possible D gene is TRDD3 (6 bases). The TCR sequence derives from a human donor. It is not recorded whose cells these are; they may come from a transplant donor. Specimen: gamma-delta T cells. The CDR3 region is CACDTIRRGDYNTDKLIF. The CDR3 coding sequence is TGTGCCTGTGACACCATCCGCCGGGGGGACTATAACACCGATAAACTCATCTTT.